Listed here is a single TCR beta chain. The CDR3 is 14 amino acids. Trimming removed 5 bases at V and 2 bases at J, with 12 bases between. In germline, CDR1 is SGHAT, CDR2 FQNNGV. The data originate from a study of blood T cell repertoires in COVID-19. Turning to the study itself: Researchers got acute and convalescent COVID-19 samples from the United States, Italy and Spain. From T cells, B-cell-depleted T cells, or PBMCs came the material, which was cDNA or gDNA.

How the authors handled the data: Reference gene primer amplification in the assay estimated nucleated cell counts. Here immunoSEQ multiplex PCR was the method, and the copy in TCRdb shows in-frame clones only, minus some. The V and J calls and clone size were taken over from that table, and D and trimming were inferred from the DNA. The data hold tens of thousands of clones, with around 90% observed a single time. What was sequenced was peripheral blood. The chain employs TRBV11-2 and TRBJ1-1, with D tentatively TRBD1 (6 bases). The receptor was isolated from a man between 60 and 75 years old with acute or convalescent COVID-19. The CDR3 sequence is CASSDRRHNTEAFF. In DNA form, the CDR3 reads TGTGCCAGCAGCGACAGGCGACATAACACTGAAGCTTTCTTT.